This T cell receptor beta chain was sequenced during a study of cytomegalovirus exposure and HLA in healthy donors. The PCR used 60 Vbeta and 13 Jbeta primers. Profiled with immunoSEQ multiplex PCR; TCRdb holds only in-frame clones, not every one. Counted here are about 120,000 clones, about 80% occurring once; the ten biggest clones make up roughly 30%. The CDR3 is 13 amino acids. Per germline, CDR1 SGDLS and CDR2 YYNGEE. V was shortened by 4 bases and J by 6 bases, with 11 bases between the two germline ends. The TCR comes from a man in his 60s in good health and CMV-seropositive. This chain connects TRBV9 to TRBJ1-5; D gene ambiguous. Source material: PBMCs. The chain's CDR3 is CASSLSAGQPQHF. CDR3 nucleotide sequence: TGTGCCAGCAGCTTATCCGCGGGTCAGCCCCAGCATTTT. Full variable domain (missing parts from reference TRBV9 and TRBJ1-5): DSGVTQTPKHLITATGQRVTLRCSPRSGDLSVYWYQQSLDQGLQFLIQYYNGEERAKGNILERFSAQQFPDLHSELNLSSLELGDSALYFCASSLSAGQPQHFGDGTRLSIL.